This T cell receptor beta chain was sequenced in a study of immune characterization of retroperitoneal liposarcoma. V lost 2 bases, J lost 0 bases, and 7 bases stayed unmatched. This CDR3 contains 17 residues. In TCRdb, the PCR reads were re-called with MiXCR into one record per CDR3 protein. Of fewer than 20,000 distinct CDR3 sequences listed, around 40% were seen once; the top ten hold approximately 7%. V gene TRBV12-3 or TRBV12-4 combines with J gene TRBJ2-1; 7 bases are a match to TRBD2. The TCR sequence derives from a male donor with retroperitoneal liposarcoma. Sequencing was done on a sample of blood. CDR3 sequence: CASSLFGRGSSYNEQFF. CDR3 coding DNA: TGTGCCAGCAGTTTATTCGGGCGGGGGAGCTCCTACAATGAGCAGTTCTTC.